The following is a TCR beta chain sequence with its context. The data are from a study of blood T cell repertoires in COVID-19. As processed by the authors: How many nucleated cells were present was estimated from reference gene primer amplification. Profiled with immunoSEQ multiplex PCR; TCRdb holds only in-frame clones, not every one. V, J and clone size derive from that table, while D and trimming were established from the DNA sequence. The data show roughly 300,000 clones, approximately 87% seen once. The CDR3 spans 16 residues. Germline CDR1 is SGDLS and CDR2 is YYNGEE. Trimming pared 1 base from V and 1 base from J, leaving 12 bases between.

The chain links TRBV9 to TRBJ1-3; D remains ambiguous. The clonotype originates from a woman aged 45-65 years who had recovered from COVID-19. Sequenced material: peripheral blood. CDR3: CASSVLGQASGNTIYF. The CDR3 region has the DNA TGTGCCAGCAGCGTATTGGGCCAGGCTTCTGGAAACACCATATATTTT.